Listed below are T cell receptor beta chains from one sample, sequenced in a study of T cell responses to AZD1222 COVID-19 vaccine. Clones were sequenced by immunoSEQ multiplex PCR, and TCRdb holds only the in-frame ones, with some missing. The sample lists more than 95,000 clones; around 88% were seen once. The source was peripheral blood, collected 28 days after the second AZD1222 dose. The receptors here all came from an adult who received the AZD1222 COVID-19 vaccine. Both conserved end residues are part of each CDR3.

TRBV5-6	TRBJ1-1	CASSWNSAEAFF
TRBV3-1/TRBV3-2	TRBJ2-3	CASSQLGADTQYF
TRBV11-2	TRBJ1-1	CASSRGRGTGVEAFF
TRBV10-1	TRBJ2-7	CASREYGTPSSYEQYF
TRBV28	TRBJ1-2	CASSLGAKNYGYTF
TRBV5-6	TRBJ2-7	CASSLGAVWVYEQYF
TRBV9	TRBJ1-5	CASSAHQTDNQPQHF
TRBV6-5	TRBJ1-5	CASSYEAGNQPQHF
TRBV6-5	TRBJ2-2	CASPRTGIGGELFF
TRBV28	TRBJ1-5	CASMSGRGTVQPQHF